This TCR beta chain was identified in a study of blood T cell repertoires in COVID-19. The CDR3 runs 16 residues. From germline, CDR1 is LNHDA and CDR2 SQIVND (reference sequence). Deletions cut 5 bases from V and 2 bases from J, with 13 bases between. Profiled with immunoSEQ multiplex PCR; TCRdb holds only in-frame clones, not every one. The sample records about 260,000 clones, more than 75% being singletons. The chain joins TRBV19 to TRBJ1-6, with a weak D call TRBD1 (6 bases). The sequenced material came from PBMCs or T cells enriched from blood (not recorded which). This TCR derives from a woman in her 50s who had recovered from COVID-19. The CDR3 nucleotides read TGTGCCAGTAGTTCGCAGGGGCTAACCTATAATTCACCCCTCCACTTT. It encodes CASSSQGLTYNSPLHF.